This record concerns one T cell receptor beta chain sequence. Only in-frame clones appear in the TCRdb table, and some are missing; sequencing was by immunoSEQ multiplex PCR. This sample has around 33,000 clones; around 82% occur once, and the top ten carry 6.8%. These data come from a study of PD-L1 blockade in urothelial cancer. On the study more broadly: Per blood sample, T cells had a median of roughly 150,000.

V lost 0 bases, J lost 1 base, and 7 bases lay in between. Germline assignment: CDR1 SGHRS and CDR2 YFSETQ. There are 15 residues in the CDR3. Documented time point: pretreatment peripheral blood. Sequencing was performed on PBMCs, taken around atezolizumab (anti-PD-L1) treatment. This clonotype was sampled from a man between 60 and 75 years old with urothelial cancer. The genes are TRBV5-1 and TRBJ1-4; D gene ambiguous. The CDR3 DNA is TGCGCCAGCAGCTTGGAAGCGAAAACTAATGAAAAACTGTTTTTT. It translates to CASSLEAKTNEKLFF.